The clone carrying this T cell receptor beta chain has only a few counts. Its specificity is not known. These data originate in a study of a mutant IDH1 vaccine in newly diagnosed glioma. Study at large: Vaccinations were initiated 4-6 weeks following radiotherapy alone, or were given together with temozolomide cycles. Those enrolled had earlier been treated with radiotherapy, temozolomide, or both, mostly both.

The sample's time point: week 47, end of study. What each vaccine dose contained was 300 ug of mutant IDH1 20-mer peptide, accompanied by topical imiquimod. The study enrolled donors with new WHO grade 3 or 4 IDH1-mutant, ATRX-lost astrocytomas. J gave up 8 bases and V 1 base, and 7 bases lay outside the gene matches. This CDR3 contains 14 residues. The V gene's germline CDR1 is SNHLY and CDR2 FYNNEI. Clones were sequenced by immunoSEQ multiplex PCR, and TCRdb holds only the in-frame ones, with some missing. The table lists around 30,000 clones, around nine tenths of them singletons. The source material was PBMCs, sampled from a glioma patient whose treatment included an IDH1 peptide vaccine. The clonotype comes from a woman between 25 and 40 years old with glioma. This chain joins TRBV2 and TRBJ1-2; TRBD1 aligns across 7 bases. The CDR3 sequence: CASSEEFQGEGYTF. The CDR3 DNA is TGTGCCAGCAGTGAAGAGTTCCAGGGGGAGGGCTACACCTTC.